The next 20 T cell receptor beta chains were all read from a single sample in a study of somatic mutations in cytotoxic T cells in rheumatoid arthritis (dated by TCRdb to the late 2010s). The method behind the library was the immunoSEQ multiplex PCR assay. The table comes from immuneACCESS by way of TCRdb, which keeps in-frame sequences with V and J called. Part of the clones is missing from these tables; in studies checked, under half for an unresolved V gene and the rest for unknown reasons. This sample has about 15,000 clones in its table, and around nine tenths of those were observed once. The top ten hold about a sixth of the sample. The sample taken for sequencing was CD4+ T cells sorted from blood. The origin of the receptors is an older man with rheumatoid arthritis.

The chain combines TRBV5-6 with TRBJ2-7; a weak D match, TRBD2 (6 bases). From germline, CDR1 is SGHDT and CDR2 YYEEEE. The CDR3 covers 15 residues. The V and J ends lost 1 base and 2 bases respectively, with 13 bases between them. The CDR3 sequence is CASSLKGRGPYEQYF. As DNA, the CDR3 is TGTGCCAGCAGCTTGAAGGGGCGGGGTCCCTACGAGCAGTACTTC.

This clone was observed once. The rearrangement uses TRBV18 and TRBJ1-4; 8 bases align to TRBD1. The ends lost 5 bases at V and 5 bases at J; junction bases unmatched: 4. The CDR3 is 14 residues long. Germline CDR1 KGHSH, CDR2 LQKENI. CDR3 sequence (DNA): TGTGCCAGCTCATCGACAGGGGTGAATGAAAAACTGTTTTTT. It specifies CASSSTGVNEKLFF.

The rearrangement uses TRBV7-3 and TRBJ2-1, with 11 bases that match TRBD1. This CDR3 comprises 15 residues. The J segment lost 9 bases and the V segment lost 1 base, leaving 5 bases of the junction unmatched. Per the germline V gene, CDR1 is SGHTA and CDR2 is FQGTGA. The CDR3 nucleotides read TGTGCCAGCAGCTTAAACCCCGGGACAGGGGGTGAGCAGTTCTTC. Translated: CASSLNPGTGGEQFF.

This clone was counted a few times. The CDR3 bases are TGTGCCTGGAGTGTACTGGATTCACCCCTCCACTTT. Amino acids: CAWSVLDSPLHF. The chain carries TRBV30 and TRBJ1-6, with no clear D. Between the trimmed V and J ends, which lost 0 bases and 8 bases, there was a span of 5 bases. The CDR3 length is 12 residues. CDR1 is GTSNPN, CDR2 SVGIG, per germline (reference sequence).

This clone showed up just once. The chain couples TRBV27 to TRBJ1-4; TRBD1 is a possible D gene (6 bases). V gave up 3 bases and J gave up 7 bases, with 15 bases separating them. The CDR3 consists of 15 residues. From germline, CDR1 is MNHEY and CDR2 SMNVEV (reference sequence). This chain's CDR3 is CASSFRQAVGEKLFF. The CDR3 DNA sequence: TGTGCCAGCAGTTTCCGACAGGCGGTGGGTGAAAAACTGTTTTTT. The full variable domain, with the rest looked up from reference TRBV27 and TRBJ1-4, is EAQVTQNPRYLITVTGKKLTVTCSQNMNHEYMSWYRQDPGLGLRQIYYSMNVEVTDKGDVPEGYKVSRKEKRNFPLILESPSPNQTSLYFCASSFRQAVGEKLFFGSGTQLSVL.

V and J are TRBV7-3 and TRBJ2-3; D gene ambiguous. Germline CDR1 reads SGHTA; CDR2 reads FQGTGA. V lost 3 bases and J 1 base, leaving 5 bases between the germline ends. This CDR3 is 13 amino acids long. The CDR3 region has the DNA TGTGCCAGCAGCTTCGGTGGCACAGATACGCAGTATTTT. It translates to CASSFGGTDTQYF.

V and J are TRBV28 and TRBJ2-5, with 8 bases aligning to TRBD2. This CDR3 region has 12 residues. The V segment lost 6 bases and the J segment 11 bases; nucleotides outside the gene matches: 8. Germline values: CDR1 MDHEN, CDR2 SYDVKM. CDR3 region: CASSRTAGEQYF. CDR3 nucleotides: TGTGCCAGCAGCCGGACAGCGGGGGAGCAGTACTTC.

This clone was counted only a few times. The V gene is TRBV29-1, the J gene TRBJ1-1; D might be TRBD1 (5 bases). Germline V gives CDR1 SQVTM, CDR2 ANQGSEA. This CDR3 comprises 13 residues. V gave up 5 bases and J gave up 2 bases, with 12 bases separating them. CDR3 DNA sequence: TGCAGCGTTTGGGGCGGCACCAACACTGAAGCTTTCTTT. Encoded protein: CSVWGGTNTEAFF.

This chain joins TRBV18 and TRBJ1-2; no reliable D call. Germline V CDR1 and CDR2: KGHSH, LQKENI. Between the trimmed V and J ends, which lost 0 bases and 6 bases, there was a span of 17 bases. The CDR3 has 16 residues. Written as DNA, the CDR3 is TGTGCCAGCTCACCACCGACCGGGAGTTTTTTGGATGGCTACACCTTC. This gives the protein CASSPPTGSFLDGYTF.

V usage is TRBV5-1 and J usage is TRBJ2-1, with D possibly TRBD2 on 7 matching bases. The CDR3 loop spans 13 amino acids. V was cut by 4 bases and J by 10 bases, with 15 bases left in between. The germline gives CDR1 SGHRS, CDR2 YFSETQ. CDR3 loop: CASSQRGEGEQFF. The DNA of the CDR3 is TGCGCCAGCAGCCAGAGGGGGGAGGGGGAGCAGTTCTTC.

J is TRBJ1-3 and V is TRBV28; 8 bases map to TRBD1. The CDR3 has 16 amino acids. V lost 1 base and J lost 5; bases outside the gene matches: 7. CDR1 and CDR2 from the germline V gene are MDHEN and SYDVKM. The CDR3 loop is CASSLSGQGERNTIYF. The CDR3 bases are TGTGCCAGCAGTTTATCAGGACAGGGAGAAAGAAACACCATATATTTT.

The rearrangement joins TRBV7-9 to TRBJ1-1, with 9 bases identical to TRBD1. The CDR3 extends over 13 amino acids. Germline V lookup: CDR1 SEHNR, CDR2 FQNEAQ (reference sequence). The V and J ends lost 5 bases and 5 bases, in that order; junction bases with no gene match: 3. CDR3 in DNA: TGTGCCAGCAGCCGGACAGGGGAGACTGAAGCTTTCTTT. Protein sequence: CASSRTGETEAFF. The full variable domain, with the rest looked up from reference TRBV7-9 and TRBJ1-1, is DTGVSQNPRHKITKRGQNVTFRCDPISEHNRLYWYRQTLGQGPEFLTYFQNEAQLEKSRLLSDRFSAERPKGSFSTLEIQRTEQGDSAMYLCASSRTGETEAFFGQGTRLTVV.

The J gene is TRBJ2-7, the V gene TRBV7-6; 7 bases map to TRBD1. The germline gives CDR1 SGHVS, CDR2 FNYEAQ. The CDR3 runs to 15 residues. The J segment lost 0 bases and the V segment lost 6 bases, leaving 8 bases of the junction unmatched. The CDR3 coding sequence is TGTGCCAGCAGGCCCGGGACAGCTCTCTCCTACGAGCAGTACTTC. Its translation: CASRPGTALSYEQYF.

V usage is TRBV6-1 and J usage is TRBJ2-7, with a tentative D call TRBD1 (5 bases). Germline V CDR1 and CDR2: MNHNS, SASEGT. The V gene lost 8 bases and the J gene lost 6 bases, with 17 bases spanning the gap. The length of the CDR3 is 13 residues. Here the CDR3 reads CASCSGARTEQYF. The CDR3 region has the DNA TGTGCCAGCTGTTCTGGGGCGCGGACCGAGCAGTACTTC.

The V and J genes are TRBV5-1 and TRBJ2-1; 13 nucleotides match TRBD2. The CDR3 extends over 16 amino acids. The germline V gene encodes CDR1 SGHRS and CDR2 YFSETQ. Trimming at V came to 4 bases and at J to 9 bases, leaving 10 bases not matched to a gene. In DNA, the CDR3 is TGCGCCAGCAGCCAAGGGACTAGCGGGACTCTAAGTGAGCAGTTCTTC. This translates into CASSQGTSGTLSEQFF.

CDR3 DNA: TGTGCCAGCAGAGAGGGGGGGACTAGCGGGATCGAGGTAGCAGATACGCAGTATTTT. Residues: CASREGGTSGIEVADTQYF. The V gene is TRBV9, the J gene TRBJ2-3; 13 positions match TRBD2. CDR1 and CDR2 from the germline V gene are SGDLS and YYNGEE. The ends lost 5 bases at V and 4 bases at J; junction bases unmatched: 16. The CDR3 runs to 19 residues.

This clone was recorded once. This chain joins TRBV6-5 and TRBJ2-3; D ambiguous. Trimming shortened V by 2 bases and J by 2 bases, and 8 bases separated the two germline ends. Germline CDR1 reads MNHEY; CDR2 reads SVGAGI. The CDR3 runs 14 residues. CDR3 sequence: CASSYGGYTDTQYF. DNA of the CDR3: TGTGCCAGCAGTTACGGCGGATACACAGATACGCAGTATTTT.

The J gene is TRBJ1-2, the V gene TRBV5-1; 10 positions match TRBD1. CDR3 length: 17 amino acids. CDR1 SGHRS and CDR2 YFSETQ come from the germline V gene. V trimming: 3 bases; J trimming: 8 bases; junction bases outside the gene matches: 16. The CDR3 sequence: CASSSNKGTGAFLGYTF. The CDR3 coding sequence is TGCGCCAGCAGCTCAAATAAAGGGACAGGGGCATTTTTAGGCTACACCTTC.

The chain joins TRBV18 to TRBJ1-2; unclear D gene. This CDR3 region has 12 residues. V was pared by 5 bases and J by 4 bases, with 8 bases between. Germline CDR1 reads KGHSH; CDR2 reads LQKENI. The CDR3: CASSAAPYGYTF. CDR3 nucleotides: TGTGCCAGCTCAGCAGCGCCCTATGGCTACACCTTC.

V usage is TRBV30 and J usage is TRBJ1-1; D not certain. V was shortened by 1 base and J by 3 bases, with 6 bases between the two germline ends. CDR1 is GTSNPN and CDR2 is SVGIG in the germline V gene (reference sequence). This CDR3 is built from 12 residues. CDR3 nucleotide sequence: TGTGCCTGGAGTGCGAGATACACTGAAGCTTTCTTT. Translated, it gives CAWSARYTEAFF.